This entry features one T cell receptor (beta chain) sequence. Its antigen is currently unknown. The source of the sample is a study of OX40 agonist ivuxolimab in advanced cancers. Study-level findings and limits: The CD4+ and CD8+ T cells in the blood had expanded clonally by week 6 at 0.1 to 3.0 mg/kg. Expanded clones were, on average, more numerous among CD8+ T cells than CD4+.

TCRdb keeps only in-frame clones here, not all; method: immunoSEQ multiplex PCR. The sample yields some 57,000 clones, about 90% seen once. The length of the CDR3 is 15 residues. CDR1 and CDR2 from the germline V gene are MDHEN and SYDVKM. J gave up 6 bases and V 5 bases, and 9 bases lay outside the gene matches. The chain employs TRBV28 and TRBJ2-1; 8 bases fit TRBD1. The sample consisted of CD4+ or CD8+ T cells sorted from blood, taken in a trial of the OX40 agonist ivuxolimab. This TCR was sampled from an adult with an advanced solid tumor such as melanoma, head and neck, liver or kidney cancer. As DNA, the CDR3 is TGTGCCAGCAGTGCCCGGGACAGGAGGGGCAATGAGCAGTTCTTC. Translation: CASSARDRRGNEQFF. The full variable domain, in which reference TRBV28 and TRBJ2-1 provide the parts outside the CDR3, is DVKVTQSSRYLVKRTGEKVFLECVQDMDHENMFWYRQDPGLGLRLIYFSYDVKMKEKGDIPEGYSVSREKKERFSLILESASTNQTSMYLCASSARDRRGNEQFFGPGTRLTVL.